Each of the 9 T cell receptor beta chains below was sequenced from the same sample in a study of Graves' ophthalmopathy and Graves' hyperthyroidism. The authors amplified TCR beta CDR3 regions from RNA transcripts. HTBI primers were employed in first-round RT-PCR, then a second-round multiplex PCR followed. TCRdb independently ran MiXCR on the multiplex PCR reads; one entry per CDR3 protein. Here the sample spans about 220,000 distinct CDR3 sequences, roughly 21% being singletons. Material for sequencing was peripheral blood. These receptors all come from a woman between 50 and 59 years old with Graves' ophthalmopathy.

This clonotype was detected only a few times. V usage is TRBV4-2 and J usage is TRBJ2-7, with TRBD1 matching 10 bases. The CDR3 extends over 15 amino acids. Germline V gene sequence: CDR1 LGHNA, CDR2 YNFKEQ. V lost 0 bases, J lost 5 bases, and 4 bases stayed unmatched. The CDR3 is CASSQEGDRGNEQYF. In DNA form, the CDR3 reads TGTGCCAGCAGCCAAGAGGGGGACAGGGGCAACGAGCAGTACTTC.

In nucleotides, the CDR3 is TGTGCCAGCAGCTTTGCATTGAAGAGGACAGGGCTGGTTAATACGCAGTATTTT. Its protein is CASSFALKRTGLVNTQYF. J is TRBJ2-3 and V is TRBV11-1; the match to TRBD1 covers 8 bases. Trimming removed 3 bases from V and 7 bases from J; junction bases left unmatched: 18. The CDR3 consists of 18 residues. Germline V gene lookup returns CDR1 SGHAT and CDR2 FQDESV (reference sequence).

The chain has TRBV3-1 and TRBJ2-1; D possibly corresponds to TRBD2 (6 bases). The germline V gene has CDR1 LGHDT and CDR2 YNNKEL (reference sequence). Trimming removed 7 bases from V and 0 bases from J, with 13 bases in between. The CDR3 runs 15 residues. The CDR3 region is CASTLGLNSYNEQFF. The CDR3 DNA sequence: TGTGCCAGCACCCTCGGACTAAACTCCTACAATGAGCAGTTCTTC.

This clonotype was observed at least ten times. The rearrangement joins TRBV20-1 to TRBJ2-7, with D maybe TRBD2 (6 bases). Germline loops: CDR1 DFQATT, CDR2 SNEGSKA (reference sequence). The CDR3 has 14 residues. The ends were cut back, 3 bases at V and 1 base at J, with 13 bases in the middle. CDR3 protein: CSASGGRGSYEQYF. Written as DNA, the CDR3 is TGCAGTGCTAGTGGTGGGCGGGGATCCTACGAGCAGTACTTC.

The sample holds many counts of this clonotype. The chain links TRBV5-1 to TRBJ2-2; D gene ambiguous. Germline loops: CDR1 SGHRS, CDR2 YFSETQ. Trimming pared 4 bases from V and 0 bases from J, leaving 13 bases between. The CDR3 is 16 residues long. CDR3 coding DNA: TGCGCCAGCAGCAAAAGCTGGTCTTCGAACACCGGGGAGCTGTTTTTT. It codes for CASSKSWSSNTGELFF.

This clonotype showed up many times. This chain connects TRBV2 to TRBJ1-3; 9 bases are a match to TRBD1. V was clipped by 6 bases and J by 8 bases; unmatched bases: 2. The CDR3 spans 12 residues. The germline V gene encodes CDR1 SNHLY and CDR2 FYNNEI. The CDR3 DNA reads TGTGCCAGCAGACAGGGGGCTGACACCATATATTTT. This codes for CASRQGADTIYF.

The rearrangement uses TRBV6-1 and TRBJ2-7, with D possibly matching TRBD1 (6 bases). Germline values: CDR1 MNHNS, CDR2 SASEGT. The CDR3 is 15 residues long. V shed 6 bases and J shed 3 bases, with 18 bases lying between them. CDR3 in DNA: TGTGCCAGCAGGGCAGCCGGGGCAGGGGTCTACGAGCAGTACTTC. Translating it yields CASRAAGAGVYEQYF.

The rearrangement uses TRBV6-5 and TRBJ1-2; D is unresolved. Looked up from germline, CDR1 is MNHEY and CDR2 is SVGAGI. The V and J ends lost 0 bases and 0 bases respectively, with 8 bases between them. The CDR3 length is 15 residues. The CDR3 DNA is TGTGCCAGCAGTTACTCAGGCGGGACTAACTATGGCTACACCTTC. This codes for CASSYSGGTNYGYTF.

This chain joins TRBV30 and TRBJ1-1; D is possibly TRBD1 (5 bases). The germline gives CDR1 GTSNPN, CDR2 SVGIG (reference sequence). Between the trimmed V and J ends, which lost 7 bases and 0 bases, there was a span of 12 bases. The CDR3 totals 13 residues. DNA for the CDR3: TGTGCCTCCACAGGTGATCTGAACACTGAAGCTTTCTTT. It specifies CASTGDLNTEAFF.